A single TCR beta chain is shown here with its context. No antigen is known for it. The V gene end was trimmed by 3 bases and the J gene end by 6 bases; junction bases not matched to a gene: 6. Germline CDR1 reads SNHLY; CDR2 reads FYNNEI. The CDR3 sequence is 14 residues long. The treatment is: roughly 10-day PBMC culture with coronavirus spike peptide pools or control peptides (ViraFEST assay). Sequence data for DNA of cultured CD4+ T cells were generated by the Oncomine TCR Beta short-read assay. From CD4+ T cells that had been cultured, genomic DNA was extracted. One entry per CDR3 protein, called by TCRdb with MiXCR from the PCR reads. The sample includes about 25,000 distinct CDR3 sequences, 67% of them seen just once. This sample was included in a study of vaccination and CD4 T cells after COVID-19. The wider study: Convalescent donors were composed of six males and four females, of whom two were Hispanic.

The sequencing used CD4+ T cells from blood, cultured in vitro, collected after SARS-CoV-2 vaccination. The rearrangement links TRBV2 to TRBJ2-7, with TRBD1 matching 9 bases. The source is a human donor who received a COVID-19 vaccine. The CDR3 nucleotides read TGTGCCAGCAGTGATCGGGGACAGGGAGGCGAGCAGTACTTC. It codes for CASSDRGQGGEQYF.